This T cell receptor (beta chain) came from a study of technical replicates of blood from a handful of donors. Assay used: immunoSEQ multiplex PCR; TCRdb lists only in-frame clones, some missing. The sample has tens of thousands of clones, over 90% seen once. Germline CDR1 LNHNV, CDR2 YYDKDF (reference sequence). This CDR3 is 12 amino acids long. This TCR came from a human donor in good health. Some clones in this sample may be carry-over from other donors' samples. The chain is built from TRBV15 and TRBJ2-1, with TRBD2 matching 7 bases. Sequencing was performed on PBMCs. The CDR3 DNA follows: TGTGCGGCAACGGGAGGAGGGGACGAGCAGTTCTTC. It translates to CAATGGGDEQFF.